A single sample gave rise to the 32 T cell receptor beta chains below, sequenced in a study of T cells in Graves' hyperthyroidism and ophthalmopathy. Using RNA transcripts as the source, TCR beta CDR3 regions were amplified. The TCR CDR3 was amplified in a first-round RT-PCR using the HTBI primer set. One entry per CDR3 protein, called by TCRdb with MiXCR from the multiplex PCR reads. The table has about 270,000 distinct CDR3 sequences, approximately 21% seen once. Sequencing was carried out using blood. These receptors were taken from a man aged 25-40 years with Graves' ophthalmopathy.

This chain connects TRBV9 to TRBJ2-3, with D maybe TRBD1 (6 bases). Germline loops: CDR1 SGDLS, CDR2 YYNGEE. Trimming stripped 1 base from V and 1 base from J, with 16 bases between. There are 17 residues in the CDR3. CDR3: CASSVLPWDTRTDTQYF. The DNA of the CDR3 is TGTGCCAGCAGCGTACTTCCTTGGGACACCCGCACAGATACGCAGTATTTT.

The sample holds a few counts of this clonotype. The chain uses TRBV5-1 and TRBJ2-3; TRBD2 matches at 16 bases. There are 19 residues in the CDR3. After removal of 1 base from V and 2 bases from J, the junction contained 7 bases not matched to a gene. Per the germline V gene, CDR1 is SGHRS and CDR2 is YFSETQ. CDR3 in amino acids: CASSLLGLAGGPYTDTQYF. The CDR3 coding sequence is TGCGCCAGCAGCTTGCTGGGACTAGCGGGAGGGCCTTACACAGATACGCAGTATTTT.

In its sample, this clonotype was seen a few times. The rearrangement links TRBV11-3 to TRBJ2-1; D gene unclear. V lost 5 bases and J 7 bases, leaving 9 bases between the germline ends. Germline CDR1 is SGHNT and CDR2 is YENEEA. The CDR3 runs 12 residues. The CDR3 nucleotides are TGTGCCAGCAGCCTTCGACCAAATGAGCAGTTCTTC. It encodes CASSLRPNEQFF. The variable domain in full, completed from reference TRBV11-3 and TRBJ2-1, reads EAGVVQSPRYKIIEKKQPVAFWCNPISGHNTLYWYLQNLGQGPELLIRYENEEAVDDSQLPKDRFSAERLKGVDSTLKIQPAELGDSAVYLCASSLRPNEQFFGPGTRLTVL.

The CDR3 DNA reads as TGTGCCAGCAGCTTAGTTCAGGGGCCCCCCGGGGAGCTGTTTTTT. Protein product: CASSLVQGPPGELFF. This chain uses TRBV11-3 with TRBJ2-2; maybe TRBD1 (6 bases). CDR3 length: 15 residues. Trimming left V 1 base short and J 6 bases short, with 12 bases between. Germline V CDR1 and CDR2: SGHNT, YENEEA.

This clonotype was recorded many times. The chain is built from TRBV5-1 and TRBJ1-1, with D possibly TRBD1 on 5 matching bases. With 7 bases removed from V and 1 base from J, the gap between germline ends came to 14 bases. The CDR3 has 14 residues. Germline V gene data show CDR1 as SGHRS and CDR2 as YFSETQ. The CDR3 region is CASSGQTENTEAFF. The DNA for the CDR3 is TGCGCCAGCTCAGGCCAGACAGAGAACACTGAAGCTTTCTTT.

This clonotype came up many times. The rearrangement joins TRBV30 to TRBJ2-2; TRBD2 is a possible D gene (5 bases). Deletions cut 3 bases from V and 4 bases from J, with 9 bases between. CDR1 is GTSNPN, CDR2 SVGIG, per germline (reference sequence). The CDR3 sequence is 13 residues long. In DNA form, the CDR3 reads TGTGCCTGGAGCACTAGTTTCACCGGGGAGCTGTTTTTT. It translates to CAWSTSFTGELFF.

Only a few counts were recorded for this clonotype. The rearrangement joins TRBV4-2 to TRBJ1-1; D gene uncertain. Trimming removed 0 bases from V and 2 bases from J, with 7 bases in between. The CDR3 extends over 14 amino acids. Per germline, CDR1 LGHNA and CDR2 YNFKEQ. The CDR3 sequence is CASSQDVGNTEAFF. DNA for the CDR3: TGTGCCAGCAGCCAAGATGTGGGTAACACTGAAGCTTTCTTT.

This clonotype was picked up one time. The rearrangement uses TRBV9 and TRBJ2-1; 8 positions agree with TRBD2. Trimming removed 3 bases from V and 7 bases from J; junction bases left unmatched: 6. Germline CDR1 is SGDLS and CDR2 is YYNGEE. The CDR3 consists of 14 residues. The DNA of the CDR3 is TGTGCCAGCAGCGACCACGGGAGGGGAAATGAGCAGTTCTTC. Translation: CASSDHGRGNEQFF.

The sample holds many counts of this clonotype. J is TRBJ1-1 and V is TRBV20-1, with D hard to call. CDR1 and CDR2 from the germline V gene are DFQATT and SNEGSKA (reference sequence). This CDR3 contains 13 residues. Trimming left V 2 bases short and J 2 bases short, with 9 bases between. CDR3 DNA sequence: TGCAGTGCTAGATTACAGAGTAACACTGAAGCTTTCTTT. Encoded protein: CSARLQSNTEAFF.

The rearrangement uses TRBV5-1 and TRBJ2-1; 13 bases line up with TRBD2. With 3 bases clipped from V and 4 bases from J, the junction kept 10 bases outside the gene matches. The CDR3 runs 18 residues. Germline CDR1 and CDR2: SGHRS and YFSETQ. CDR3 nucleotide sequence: TGCGCCAGCAGCTGGACTAGCGGGAGTTCTCCCTTATACAATGAGCAGTTCTTC. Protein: CASSWTSGSSPLYNEQFF.

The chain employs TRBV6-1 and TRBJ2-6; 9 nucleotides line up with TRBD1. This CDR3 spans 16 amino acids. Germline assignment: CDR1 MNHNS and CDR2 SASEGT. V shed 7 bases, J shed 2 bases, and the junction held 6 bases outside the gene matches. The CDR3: CASTVTGGPGANVLTF. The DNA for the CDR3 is TGTGCCAGCACGGTGACAGGGGGGCCTGGGGCCAACGTCCTGACTTTC.

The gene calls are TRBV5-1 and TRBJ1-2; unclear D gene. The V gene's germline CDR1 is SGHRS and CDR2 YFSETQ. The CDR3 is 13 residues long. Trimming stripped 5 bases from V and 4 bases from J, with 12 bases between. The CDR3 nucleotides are TGCGCCAGCAGGGACGGAAGATTCTATGGCTACACCTTC. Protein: CASRDGRFYGYTF.

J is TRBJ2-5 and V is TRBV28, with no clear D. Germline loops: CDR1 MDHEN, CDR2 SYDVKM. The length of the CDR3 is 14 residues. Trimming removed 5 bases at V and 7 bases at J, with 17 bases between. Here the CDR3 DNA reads TGTGCCAGCAGTATTACGGGTCGCGTGGGGACCCAGTACTTC. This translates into CASSITGRVGTQYF.

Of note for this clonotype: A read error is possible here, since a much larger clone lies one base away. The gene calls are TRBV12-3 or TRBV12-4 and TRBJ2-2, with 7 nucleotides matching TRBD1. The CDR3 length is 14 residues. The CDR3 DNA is TGTGCCAGCAGGGGACAGACCGACACCGGGGAGCCGTTTTTT. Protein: CASRGQTDTGEPFF.

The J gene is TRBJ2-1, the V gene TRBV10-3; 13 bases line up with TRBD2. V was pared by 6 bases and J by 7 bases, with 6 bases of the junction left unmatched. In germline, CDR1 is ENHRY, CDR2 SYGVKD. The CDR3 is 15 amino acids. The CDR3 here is CAIRITGLAGNEQFF. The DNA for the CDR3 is TGTGCCATCAGGATAACGGGACTAGCGGGAAATGAGCAGTTCTTC.

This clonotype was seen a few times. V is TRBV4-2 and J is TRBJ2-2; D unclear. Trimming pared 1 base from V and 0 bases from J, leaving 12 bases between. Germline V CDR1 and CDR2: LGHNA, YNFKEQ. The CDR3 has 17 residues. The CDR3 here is CASSQGVLDSNTGELFF. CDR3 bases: TGTGCCAGCAGCCAAGGGGTTCTAGACTCGAACACCGGGGAGCTGTTTTTT.

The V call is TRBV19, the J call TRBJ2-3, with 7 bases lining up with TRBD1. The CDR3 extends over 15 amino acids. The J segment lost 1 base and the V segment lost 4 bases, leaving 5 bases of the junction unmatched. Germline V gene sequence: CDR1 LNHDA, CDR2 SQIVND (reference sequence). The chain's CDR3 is CASSKPGQGTDTQYF. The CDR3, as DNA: TGTGCCAGTAGTAAACCTGGACAGGGCACAGATACGCAGTATTTT.

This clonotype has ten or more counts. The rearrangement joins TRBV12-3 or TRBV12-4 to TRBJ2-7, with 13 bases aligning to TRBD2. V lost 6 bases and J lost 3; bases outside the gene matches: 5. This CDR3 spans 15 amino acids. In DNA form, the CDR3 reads TGTGCCAGCAGCCGGACTAGCGGGAGTCTCTACGAGCAGTACTTC. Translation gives CASSRTSGSLYEQYF.

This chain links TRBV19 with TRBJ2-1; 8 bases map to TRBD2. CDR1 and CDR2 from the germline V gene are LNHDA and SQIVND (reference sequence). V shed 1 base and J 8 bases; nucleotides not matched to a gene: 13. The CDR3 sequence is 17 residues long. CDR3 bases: TGTGCCAGTAGTATAGGAGGAGCGGGAGTTCTCTTGGATGAGCAGTTCTTC. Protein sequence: CASSIGGAGVLLDEQFF.

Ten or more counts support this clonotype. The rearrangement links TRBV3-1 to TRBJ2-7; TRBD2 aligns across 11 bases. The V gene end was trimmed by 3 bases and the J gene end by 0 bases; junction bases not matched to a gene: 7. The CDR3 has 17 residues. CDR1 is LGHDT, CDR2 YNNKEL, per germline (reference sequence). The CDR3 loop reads CASSQRLAGKSSYEQYF. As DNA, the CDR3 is TGTGCCAGCAGCCAGCGACTAGCGGGAAAGAGCTCCTACGAGCAGTACTTC.

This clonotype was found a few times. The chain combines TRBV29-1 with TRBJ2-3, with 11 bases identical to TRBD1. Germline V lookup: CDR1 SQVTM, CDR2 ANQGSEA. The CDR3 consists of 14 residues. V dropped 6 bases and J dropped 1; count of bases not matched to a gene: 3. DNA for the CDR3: TGCAGCGTCTGGGACAGGGGGGGCACAGATACGCAGTATTTT. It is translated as CSVWDRGGTDTQYF.

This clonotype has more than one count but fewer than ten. CDR3 region: CASSFGQQGEQFF. In DNA, the CDR3 is TGTGCCAGCAGCTTCGGACAACAAGGTGAGCAGTTCTTC. V usage is TRBV9 and J usage is TRBJ2-1; a weak D match, TRBD1 (5 bases). Trimming removed 4 bases at V and 9 bases at J, with 14 bases between. The CDR3 sequence is 13 residues long. CDR1 SGDLS and CDR2 YYNGEE come from the germline V gene.

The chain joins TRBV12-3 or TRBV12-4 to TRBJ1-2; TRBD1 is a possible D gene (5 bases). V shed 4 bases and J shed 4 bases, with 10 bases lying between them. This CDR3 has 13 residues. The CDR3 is CASSSGTIYGYTF. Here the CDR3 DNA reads TGTGCCAGCAGTTCTGGGACCATCTATGGCTACACCTTC.

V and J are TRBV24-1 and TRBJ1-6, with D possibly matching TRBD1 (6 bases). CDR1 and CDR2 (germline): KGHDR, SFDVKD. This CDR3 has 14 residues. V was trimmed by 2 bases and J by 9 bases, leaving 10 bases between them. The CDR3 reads CATSDSPRGSPLHF. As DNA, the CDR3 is TGTGCCACCAGTGATTCACCCAGGGGTTCACCCCTCCACTTT.

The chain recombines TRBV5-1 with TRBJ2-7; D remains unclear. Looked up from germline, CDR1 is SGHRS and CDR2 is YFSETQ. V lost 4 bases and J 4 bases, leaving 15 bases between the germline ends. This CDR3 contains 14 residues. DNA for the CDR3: TGCGCCAGCAGCGTGAATAGAAAGGGATACGAGCAGTACTTC. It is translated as CASSVNRKGYEQYF.

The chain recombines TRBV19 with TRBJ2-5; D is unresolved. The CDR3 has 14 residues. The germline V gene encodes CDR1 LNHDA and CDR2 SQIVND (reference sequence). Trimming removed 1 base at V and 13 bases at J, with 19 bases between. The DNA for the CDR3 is TGTGCCAGTAGTATAGGTCAGAACCAACACCGGGTGTACTTC. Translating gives CASSIGQNQHRVYF.

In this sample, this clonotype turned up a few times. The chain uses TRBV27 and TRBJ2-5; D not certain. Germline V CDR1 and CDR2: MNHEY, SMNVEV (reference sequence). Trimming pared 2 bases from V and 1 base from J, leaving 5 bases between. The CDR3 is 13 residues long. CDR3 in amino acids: CASSLIGQETQYF. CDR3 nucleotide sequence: TGTGCCAGCAGTTTAATCGGCCAAGAGACCCAGTACTTC.

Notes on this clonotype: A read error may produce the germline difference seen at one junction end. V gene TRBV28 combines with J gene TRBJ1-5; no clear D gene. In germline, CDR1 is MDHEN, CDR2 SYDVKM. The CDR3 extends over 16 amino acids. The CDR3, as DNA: TGTGCCGGCAGTTTTATTAGAGGTCTAAGCAATCAGCCCCAGCATTTT. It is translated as CAGSFIRGLSNQPQHF.

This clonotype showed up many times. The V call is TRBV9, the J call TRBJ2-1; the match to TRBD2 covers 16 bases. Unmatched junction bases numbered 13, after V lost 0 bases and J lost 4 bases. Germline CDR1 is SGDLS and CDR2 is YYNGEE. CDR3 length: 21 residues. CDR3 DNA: TGTGCCAGCAGCGTAGCCGAAGGGGGACTAGCGGGAGGGCTGAGGTACAATGAGCAGTTCTTC. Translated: CASSVAEGGLAGGLRYNEQFF.

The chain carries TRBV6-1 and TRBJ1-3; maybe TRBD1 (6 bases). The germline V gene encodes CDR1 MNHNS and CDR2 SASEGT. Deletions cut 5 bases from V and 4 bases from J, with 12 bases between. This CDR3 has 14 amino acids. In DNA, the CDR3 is TGTGCCAGCAGTAAGCAGGGGCCAGGAAACACCATATATTTT. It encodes CASSKQGPGNTIYF.

The CDR3 region is CASSLKRAYSYEQYF. The CDR3 region has the DNA TGTGCCAGCAGCTTAAAGCGGGCCTACTCCTACGAGCAGTACTTC. The chain couples TRBV7-3 to TRBJ2-7; weak D call: TRBD2 (6 bases). Germline lookup yields CDR1 SGHTA and CDR2 FQGTGA. V lost 1 base, J lost 0 bases, and 10 bases lay in between. This CDR3 region has 15 residues.

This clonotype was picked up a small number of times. The CDR3 DNA sequence: TGTGCCAGCAGTCCGGAAATAGCTTTCTTT. This gives the protein CASSPEIAFF. This chain links TRBV12-3 or TRBV12-4 with TRBJ1-1, with no clear D. The germline V and J ends were trimmed by 5 bases and 10 bases, with 8 bases remaining between them. This CDR3 has 10 residues.